This passage covers 23 T cell receptor beta chains from one sample sequenced in a study of T cells after yellow fever vaccination. TCRdb independently ran MiXCR on the 5' RACE reads; one entry per CDR3 protein. Of 450,000 to 550,000 distinct CDR3 sequences listed, 20% to 25% are singletons. Here the sequenced sample was PBMCs, taken roughly 20 days after the first yellow fever vaccination. Receptors originate from a man aged 18 to 29 who received the YFV17D yellow fever vaccine.

This chain connects TRBV12-5 to TRBJ2-1; TRBD2 might be the D (6 bases). V was clipped by 0 bases and J by 2 bases, with 11 bases between them. Germline CDR1 and CDR2: LGHNT and FRNRAP. The CDR3 loop spans 16 amino acids. The CDR3 DNA reads TGTGCTAGTGGTTTGGTACTCCCGGGAGCCTACAATGAGCAGTTCTTC. Protein sequence: CASGLVLPGAYNEQFF.

This chain connects TRBV25-1 to TRBJ1-4; no clear D. The CDR3 runs 14 residues. Germline CDR1 reads MGHDK; CDR2 reads SYGVNS. Trimming stripped 4 bases from V and 4 bases from J, with 10 bases between. In DNA form, the CDR3 reads TGTGCCAGCAGTGGATTTGGTTTTAATGAAAAACTGTTTTTT. This translates into CASSGFGFNEKLFF.

The chain uses TRBV5-1 and TRBJ1-2; TRBD1 aligns across 7 bases. Unmatched junction bases numbered 16, after V lost 4 bases and J lost 4 bases. The CDR3 has 17 amino acids. Germline V gene data show CDR1 as SGHRS and CDR2 as YFSETQ. DNA for the CDR3: TGCGCCAGCAGCCCTACTCCGTCCGACAGGGCCACCTATGGCTACACCTTC. As protein: CASSPTPSDRATYGYTF.

This clonotype turned up a few times. The chain carries TRBV7-2 and TRBJ1-4; perhaps TRBD1 as D (5 bases). Germline lookup yields CDR1 SGHTA and CDR2 FQGNSA. The CDR3 runs 17 residues. The V gene lost 1 base and the J gene lost 0 bases, with 12 bases spanning the gap. CDR3 in amino acids: CASSLGPGPSTNEKLFF. The CDR3 bases are TGTGCCAGCAGCTTAGGTCCAGGGCCCTCAACTAATGAAAAACTGTTTTTT.

This chain links TRBV5-1 with TRBJ2-5; a weak D match, TRBD1 (6 bases). CDR3 size: 14 residues. V was cut by 4 bases and J by 2 bases, with 12 bases left in between. CDR1 SGHRS and CDR2 YFSETQ come from the germline V gene. The CDR3 bases are TGCGCCAGCAGCCAAAATACAGGGCAAGAGACCCAGTACTTC. Its protein product is CASSQNTGQETQYF.

This clonotype showed up just a few times. The chain has TRBV5-4 and TRBJ2-7; D is possibly TRBD1 (6 bases). In germline, CDR1 is SGHNT, CDR2 YYREEE (reference sequence). The CDR3 runs 13 residues. V was pared by 5 bases and J by 3 bases, with 12 bases between. CDR3 DNA: TGTGCCAGCAGGTCAGGGGAGAACTACGAGCAGTACTTC. Translating it yields CASRSGENYEQYF.

This clonotype came up many times. The gene calls are TRBV5-1 and TRBJ2-1; 8 positions agree with TRBD2. J lost 0 bases, V lost 4 bases, and 3 bases had no gene match. The CDR3 consists of 15 residues. Germline CDR1 SGHRS, CDR2 YFSETQ. CDR3 residues: CASSRTSGSYNEQFF. The CDR3, as DNA: TGCGCCAGCAGCCGAACTAGCGGCTCCTACAATGAGCAGTTCTTC.

The V gene is TRBV2, the J gene TRBJ2-2; a possible D gene is TRBD2 (5 bases). The V gene lost 8 bases and the J gene lost 4 bases, with 17 bases spanning the gap. The CDR3 runs to 15 residues. Germline CDR1 reads SNHLY; CDR2 reads FYNNEI. CDR3 loop: CASCGGLAFTGELFF. The CDR3 nucleotides read TGTGCCAGCTGTGGCGGGCTGGCCTTCACCGGGGAGCTGTTTTTT.

This sequence joins TRBV10-3 and TRBJ2-2; the D is unclear. Germline V lookup: CDR1 ENHRY, CDR2 SYGVKD. The ends were cut back, 2 bases at V and 2 bases at J, with 6 bases in the middle. This CDR3 has 14 residues. The CDR3 bases are TGTGCCATCAGTGAGAGGACCAACACCGGGGAGCTGTTTTTT. This sequence encodes CAISERTNTGELFF.

V usage is TRBV5-1 and J usage is TRBJ1-6; no reliable D call. The germline gives CDR1 SGHRS, CDR2 YFSETQ. This CDR3 region has 13 residues. Trimming shortened V by 2 bases and J by 13 bases, and 13 bases separated the two germline ends. For the CDR3, the DNA is TGCGCCAGCAGCTTTGCGGATTCGGCCCCCCTCCACTTT. This encodes CASSFADSAPLHF. Together with reference TRBV5-1 and TRBJ1-6, the CDR3 gives the full variable domain: KAGVTQTPRYLIKTRGQQVTLSCSPISGHRSVSWYQQTPGQGLQFLFEYFSETQRNKGNFPGRFSGRQFSNSRSEMNVSTLELGDSALYLCASSFADSAPLHFGNGTRLTVT.

The J gene is TRBJ1-2, the V gene TRBV28; D might be TRBD1 (6 bases). From germline, CDR1 is MDHEN and CDR2 SYDVKM. The V and J ends lost 2 bases and 5 bases respectively, with 18 bases between them. The CDR3 has 16 amino acids. The CDR3 nucleotides read TGTGCCAGCAGTTTACCCAGCTCCGGGACACATTATGGCTACACCTTC. Its translation is CASSLPSSGTHYGYTF.

Points on this clonotype: The junction shows a germline mismatch at one end, possibly a read error. The chain links TRBV7-2 to TRBJ2-7; 11 nucleotides align to TRBD2. Germline assignment: CDR1 SGHTA and CDR2 FQGNSA. CDR3 length equals 17 residues. CDR3 residues: CAISPAGLAGGAYEQYF. The CDR3 DNA reads as TGTGCCATCAGCCCCGCCGGGCTAGCGGGGGGAGCCTACGAGCAGTACTTC.

This clonotype was seen a handful of times. The genes are TRBV7-8 and TRBJ2-5; D could derive from TRBD1 or TRBD2 (5 bases each). CDR3 length: 12 residues. The ends were cut back, 7 bases at V and 13 bases at J, with 19 bases in the middle. Looked up from germline, CDR1 is SGHVS and CDR2 is FQNEAQ. The DNA of the CDR3 is TGTGCCAGCAACACCCCCCGGGACGCGATGTACTTC. This encodes CASNTPRDAMYF.

This clonotype was observed a handful of times. The junction and the germline gene differ at one end; a read error may be behind it. This chain joins TRBV6-2 or TRBV6-3 and TRBJ2-1, with D uncertain. Germline V lookup: CDR1 MNHEY, CDR2 SVGEGT. The CDR3 runs 12 residues. The CDR3 bases are TGTGCCAGCATCAACCTCTACGATGAGCAGTTCTTC. It encodes CASINLYDEQFF.

This clonotype was picked up a small number of times. This chain uses TRBV19 with TRBJ2-2; a weak D match, TRBD1 (5 bases). CDR1 and CDR2 (germline): LNHDA, SQIVND (reference sequence). The CDR3 extends over 16 amino acids. The V and J ends lost 1 base and 5 bases respectively, with 14 bases between them. In DNA, the CDR3 is TGTGCCAGTAGTATAGGTGACAGCCTGGGGACCGGGGAGCTGTTTTTT. Its protein is CASSIGDSLGTGELFF.

The rearrangement links TRBV5-4 to TRBJ1-4, with TRBD1 matching 9 bases. The CDR3 spans 14 residues. The ends lost 2 bases at V and 7 bases at J; junction bases unmatched: 3. In germline, CDR1 is SGHNT, CDR2 YYREEE (reference sequence). The CDR3 DNA follows: TGTGCCAGCAGCTTACAGGGGGCAACTGAAAAACTGTTTTTT. It translates to CASSLQGATEKLFF.

CDR3 sequence reads: CASISGTVAAFF. The CDR3 bases are TGTGCCAGCATTAGCGGGACGGTAGCAGCTTTCTTT. The rearrangement links TRBV28 to TRBJ1-1; possible D gene TRBD1, 5 bases. Germline CDR1 is MDHEN and CDR2 is SYDVKM. The CDR3 runs to 12 residues. The germline V and J ends were trimmed by 7 bases and 10 bases, with 16 bases remaining between them.

V is TRBV7-3 and J is TRBJ2-2, with 9 bases aligning to TRBD1. Germline CDR1 is SGHTA and CDR2 is FQGTGA. CDR3 size: 16 residues. The trim removed 5 bases at V and 3 bases at J, leaving 7 bases unmatched. The CDR3 DNA is TGTGCCAGCAGCCCACAGGGGGCGCGGGACACCGGGGAGCTGTTTTTT. This encodes CASSPQGARDTGELFF.

The chain combines TRBV11-2 with TRBJ1-1; D ambiguous. The V and J ends lost 3 bases and 4 bases respectively, with 9 bases between them. CDR1 and CDR2 (germline): SGHAT, FQNNGV. There are 13 residues in the CDR3. The CDR3: CASSFLGTTEAFF. For the CDR3, the DNA is TGTGCCAGCAGCTTTTTGGGAACCACTGAAGCTTTCTTT.

A single count supports this clonotype. The J gene is TRBJ2-1, the V gene TRBV5-4; maybe TRBD2 (6 bases). Looked up from germline, CDR1 is SGHNT and CDR2 is YYREEE (reference sequence). V lost 3 bases and J 9 bases, leaving 19 bases between the germline ends. The CDR3 has 15 amino acids. The CDR3 DNA sequence: TGTGCCAGCAGCTATGGCCGGGACGGAGGGCGTGAGCAGTTCTTC. This encodes CASSYGRDGGREQFF.

The J gene is TRBJ2-5, the V gene TRBV6-2 or TRBV6-3, with 10 bases matching TRBD2. This CDR3 has 18 residues. CDR1 and CDR2 from the germline V gene are MNHEY and SVGEGT. V lost 4 bases to trimming and J lost 3 bases; unmatched junction nucleotides: 14. CDR3 coding DNA: TGTGCCAGCAGTTCCCGACTAGCCAGCGGGGGGGCTGAAGAGACCCAGTACTTC. Amino acids: CASSSRLASGGAEETQYF.

The V gene is TRBV5-1, the J gene TRBJ1-2; no reliable D call. The germline V gene encodes CDR1 SGHRS and CDR2 YFSETQ. CDR3 length equals 12 residues. The V and J ends lost 3 bases and 3 bases respectively, with 6 bases between them. The CDR3 here is CASSYSDYGYTF. The CDR3 region has the DNA TGCGCCAGCAGCTACAGTGACTATGGCTACACCTTC.

This clonotype occurred a few times. V usage is TRBV5-4 and J usage is TRBJ2-5; either TRBD1 or TRBD2 may supply D (7 bases each). The CDR3 is 14 amino acids. V lost 2 bases, J lost 5 bases, and 13 bases lay in between. CDR1 is SGHNT and CDR2 is YYREEE in the germline V gene (reference sequence). Written as DNA, the CDR3 is TGTGCCAGCAGCTTTCCAGGGGGAGGGGAGACCCAGTACTTC. It specifies CASSFPGGGETQYF.